This TCR beta chain appears in the sequencing data of a study of T cells in localized non-small cell lung cancer. General observations from the study: Longer overall survival associated with higher blood T cell density; shorter survival with higher adjacent-lung clonality.

Sequencing used immunoSEQ multiplex PCR; TCRdb keeps in-frame clones, though not all of them. The table lists about 33,000 clones, 90% of them singletons, with around 4.5% in the top ten. Germline lookup yields CDR1 LNHDA and CDR2 SQIVND (reference sequence). The CDR3 contains 14 residues. With 6 bases clipped from V and 2 bases from J, the junction kept 5 bases outside the gene matches. In the case of this clone: Its antigen is undetermined.

This chain connects TRBV19 to TRBJ2-7, with TRBD1 matching 9 bases. The origin of this receptor is a man between 40 and 70 years old with stage I lung adenocarcinoma. Sequenced here: peripheral blood, sampled before any cancer treatment. CDR3 in amino acids: CASRARQGAYEQYF. Written as DNA, the CDR3 is TGTGCCAGTAGGGCGAGACAGGGGGCCTACGAGCAGTACTTC.